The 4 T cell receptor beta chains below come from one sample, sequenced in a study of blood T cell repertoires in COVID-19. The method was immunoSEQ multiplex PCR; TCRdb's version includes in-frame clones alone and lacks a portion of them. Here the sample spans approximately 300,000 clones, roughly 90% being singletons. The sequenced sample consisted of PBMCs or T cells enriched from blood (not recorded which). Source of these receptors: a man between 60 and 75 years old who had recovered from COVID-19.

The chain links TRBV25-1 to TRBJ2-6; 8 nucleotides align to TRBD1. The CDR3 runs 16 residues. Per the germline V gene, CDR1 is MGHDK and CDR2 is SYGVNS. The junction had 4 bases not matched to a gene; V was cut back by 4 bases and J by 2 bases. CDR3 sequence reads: CASSVQGAPGANVLTF. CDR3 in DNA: TGTGCCAGCAGTGTTCAGGGGGCCCCTGGGGCCAACGTCCTGACTTTC.

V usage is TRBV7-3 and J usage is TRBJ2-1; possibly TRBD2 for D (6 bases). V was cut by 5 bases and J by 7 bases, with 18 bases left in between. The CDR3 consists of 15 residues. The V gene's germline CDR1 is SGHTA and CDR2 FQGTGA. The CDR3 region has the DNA TGTGCCAGCAGCGCCTTTCCGGGACTTCAGAATGAGCAGTTCTTC. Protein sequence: CASSAFPGLQNEQFF. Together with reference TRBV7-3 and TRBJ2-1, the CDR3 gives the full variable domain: GAGVSQTPSNKVTEKGKYVELRCDPISGHTALYWYRQSLGQGPEFLIYFQGTGAADDSGLPNDRFFAVRPEGSVSTLKIQRTERGDSAVYLCASSAFPGLQNEQFFGPGTRLTVL.

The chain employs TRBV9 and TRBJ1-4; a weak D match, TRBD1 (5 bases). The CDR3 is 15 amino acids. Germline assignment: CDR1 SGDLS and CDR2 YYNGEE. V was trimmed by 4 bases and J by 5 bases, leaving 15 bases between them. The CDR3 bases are TGTGCCAGCAGCTTACGGACACTCGCAAATGAAAAACTGTTTTTT. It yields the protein CASSLRTLANEKLFF.

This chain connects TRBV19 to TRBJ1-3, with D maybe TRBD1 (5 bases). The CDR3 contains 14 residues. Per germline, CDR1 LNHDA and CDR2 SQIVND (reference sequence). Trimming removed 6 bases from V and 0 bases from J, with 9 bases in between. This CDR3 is CASRDSFSGNTIYF. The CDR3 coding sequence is TGTGCCAGTAGAGACAGCTTCTCTGGAAACACCATATATTTT.